The source of this TCR beta chain is a study of control samples from healthy donors and cancer patients. Sequencing was performed with immunoSEQ multiplex PCR; in TCRdb, only in-frame clones are kept and a portion is missing. Of some 130,000 clones listed, 75% to 95% are singletons. The V and J ends lost 4 bases and 5 bases respectively, with 18 bases between them. CDR1 and CDR2 (germline): SNHLY, FYNNEI. This CDR3 is built from 15 residues. The sequence was obtained from a man in his forties or fifties in good health. The specimen was blood. This sequence joins TRBV2 and TRBJ2-7, with D maybe TRBD1 (6 bases). The CDR3 nucleotides are TGTGCCAGCAGTGGACAGGCGTTCACGTTCCACGAGCAGTACTTC. Encoded protein: CASSGQAFTFHEQYF.